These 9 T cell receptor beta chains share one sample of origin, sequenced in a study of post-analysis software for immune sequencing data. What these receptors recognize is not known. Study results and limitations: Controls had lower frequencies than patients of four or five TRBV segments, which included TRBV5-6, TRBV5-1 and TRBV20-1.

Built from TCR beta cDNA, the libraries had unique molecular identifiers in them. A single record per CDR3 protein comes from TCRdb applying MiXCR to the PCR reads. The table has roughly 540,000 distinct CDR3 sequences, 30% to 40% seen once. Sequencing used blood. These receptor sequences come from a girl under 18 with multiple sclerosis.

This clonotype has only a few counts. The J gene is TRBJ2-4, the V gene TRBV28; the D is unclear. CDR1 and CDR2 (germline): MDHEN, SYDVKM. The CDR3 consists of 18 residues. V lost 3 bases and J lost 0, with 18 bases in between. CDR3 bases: TGTGCCAGCAGTTTCCCCTCAAGCGCAAGCCTAGCCAAAAACATTCAGTACTTC. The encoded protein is CASSFPSSASLAKNIQYF.

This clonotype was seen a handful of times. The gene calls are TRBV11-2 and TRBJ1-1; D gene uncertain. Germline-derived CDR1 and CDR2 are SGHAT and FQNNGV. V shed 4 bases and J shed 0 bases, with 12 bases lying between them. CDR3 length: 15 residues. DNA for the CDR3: TGTGCCAGCAGCTCAAAAAACAGAATGAACACTGAAGCTTTCTTT. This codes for CASSSKNRMNTEAFF.

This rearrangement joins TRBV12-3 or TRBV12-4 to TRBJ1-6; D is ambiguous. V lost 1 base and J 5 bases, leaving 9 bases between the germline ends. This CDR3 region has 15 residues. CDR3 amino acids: CASSLEWENNSPLHF. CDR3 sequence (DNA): TGTGCCAGCAGTTTAGAATGGGAAAATAATTCACCCCTCCACTTT.

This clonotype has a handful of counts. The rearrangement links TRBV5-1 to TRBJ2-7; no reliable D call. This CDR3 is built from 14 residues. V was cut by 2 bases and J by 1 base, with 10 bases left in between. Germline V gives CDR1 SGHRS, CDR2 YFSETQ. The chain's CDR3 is CASSFDPRSYEQYF. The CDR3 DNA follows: TGCGCCAGCAGCTTCGACCCCAGGTCCTACGAGCAGTACTTC. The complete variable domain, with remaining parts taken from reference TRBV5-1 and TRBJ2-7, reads KAGVTQTPRYLIKTRGQQVTLSCSPISGHRSVSWYQQTPGQGLQFLFEYFSETQRNKGNFPGRFSGRQFSNSRSEMNVSTLELGDSALYLCASSFDPRSYEQYFGPGTRLTVT.

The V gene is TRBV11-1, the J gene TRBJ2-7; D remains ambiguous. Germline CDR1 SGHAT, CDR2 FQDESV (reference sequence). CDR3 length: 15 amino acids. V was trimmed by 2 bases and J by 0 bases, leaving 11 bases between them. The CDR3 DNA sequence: TGTGCCAGCAGCTTATCAAACTTCTACTCCTACGAGCAGTACTTC. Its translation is CASSLSNFYSYEQYF. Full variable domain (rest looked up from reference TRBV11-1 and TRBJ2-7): EAEVAQSPRYKITEKSQAVAFWCDPISGHATLYWYRQILGQGPELLVQFQDESVVDDSQLPKDRFSAERLKGVDSTLKIQPAELGDSAMYLCASSLSNFYSYEQYFGPGTRLTVT.

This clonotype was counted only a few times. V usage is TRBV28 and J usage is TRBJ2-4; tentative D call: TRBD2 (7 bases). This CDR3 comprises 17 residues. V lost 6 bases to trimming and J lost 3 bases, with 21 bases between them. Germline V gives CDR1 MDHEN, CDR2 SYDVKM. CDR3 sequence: CASSSLLGGAVKNIQYF. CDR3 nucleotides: TGTGCCAGCAGCTCCCTTTTAGGGGGGGCGGTCAAAAACATTCAGTACTTC.

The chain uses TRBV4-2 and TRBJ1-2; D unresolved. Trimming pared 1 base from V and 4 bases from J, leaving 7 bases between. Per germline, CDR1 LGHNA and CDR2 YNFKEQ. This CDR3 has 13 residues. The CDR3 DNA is TGTGCCAGCAGCCAAGGGGCCCCCTATGGCTACACCTTC. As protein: CASSQGAPYGYTF.

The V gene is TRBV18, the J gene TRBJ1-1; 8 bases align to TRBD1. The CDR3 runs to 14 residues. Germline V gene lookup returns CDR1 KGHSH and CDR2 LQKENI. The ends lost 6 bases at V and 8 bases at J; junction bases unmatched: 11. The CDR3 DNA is TGTGCCAGCTCGGACAGGGTCGGTCCCATGGAAGCTTTCTTT. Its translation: CASSDRVGPMEAFF.

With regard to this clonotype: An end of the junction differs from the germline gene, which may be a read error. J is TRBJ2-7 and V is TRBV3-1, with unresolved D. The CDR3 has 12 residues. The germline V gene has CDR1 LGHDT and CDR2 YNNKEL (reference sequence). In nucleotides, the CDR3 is TGTGCCAGCGGCCAAGCTCGCTACGAGCAGTACTTC. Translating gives CASGQARYEQYF.